The rows below give T cell receptor beta chains drawn from one sample of a study of Ad26.COV2.S vaccination and SARS-CoV-2 variants. Profiling relied on immunoSEQ multiplex PCR, and the TCRdb table lists in-frame clones only, not all of them. The sample includes approximately 450,000 clones, about nine tenths of them seen just once. This sample comprised peripheral blood, obtained in a trial of Ad26.COV2.S vaccine versus placebo. These receptors were taken from a person aged 18-60 years who received the Ad26.COV2.S COVID-19 vaccine or a placebo. The CDR3 runs from the conserved cysteine through the conserved F or W. A D gene is named only where the DNA matches it firmly. The size entry is marked missing in some rows and otherwise reads once, few, many or a size class.

v_call	d_call	j_call	clone_size	cdr3_aa	cdr3_nt
TRBV6-1	TRBD2	TRBJ2-3	once	CASSEREGAPDTQYF	TGTGCCAGCAGTGAGCGGGAGGGTGCCCCAGATACGCAGTATTTT
TRBV18	TRBD2	TRBJ2-3	NA	CASSPRLADLTDTQYF	TGTGCCAGCTCACCAAGGCTAGCGGATCTCACAGATACGCAGTATTTT
TRBV29-1	NA	TRBJ1-1	NA	CSVADSRNTEAFF	TGCAGCGTTGCGGACAGCCGGAACACTGAAGCTTTCTTT
TRBV10-3	NA	TRBJ1-5	once	CAISESTQGNQPQHF	TGTGCCATCAGTGAGTCGACTCAAGGGAATCAGCCCCAGCATTTT
TRBV6-5	NA	TRBJ1-1	NA	CASSYSKGMNTEAFF	TGTGCCAGCAGTTACTCGAAGGGCATGAACACTGAAGCTTTCTTT
TRBV11-2	NA	TRBJ2-1	NA	CASSLKGAGGSYNEQFF	TGTGCCAGCAGCTTAAAGGGAGCGGGTGGCTCCTACAATGAGCAGTTCTTC
TRBV7-2	NA	TRBJ2-7	NA	CASSPAGISSYEQYF	TGTGCCAGCAGCCCCGCGGGGATCTCTAGCTACGAGCAGTACTTC
TRBV2	TRBD1	TRBJ2-5	once	CAGAGTGIKTQYF	TGTGCCGGCGCCGGGACAGGGATAAAGACCCAGTACTTC
TRBV7-8	TRBD1	TRBJ2-5	NA	CASSPRQGIGQETQYF	TGTGCCAGCAGCCCCCGACAGGGTATCGGGCAAGAGACCCAGTACTTC
TRBV11-2	NA	TRBJ2-1	NA	CASSLVQGRPGEQFF	TGTGCCAGCAGCTTAGTTCAGGGCAGGCCGGGTGAGCAGTTCTTC
TRBV3-1/TRBV3-2	NA	TRBJ1-1	NA	CASSQDGKNTEAFF	TGTGCCAGCAGCCAAGATGGGAAGAACACTGAAGCTTTCTTT
TRBV9	TRBD2	TRBJ2-1	NA	CASSTGTSAPSPYNEQFF	TGTGCCAGCAGCACAGGGACTAGCGCCCCATCCCCCTACAATGAGCAGTTCTTC
TRBV30	TRBD2	TRBJ2-3	NA	CAWAGTSGTDTQYF	TGTGCCTGGGCCGGGACTAGCGGCACAGATACGCAGTATTTT
TRBV4-1	NA	TRBJ2-1	NA	CASSNELWAVYNEQFF	TGCGCCAGCAGCAACGAACTTTGGGCGGTATACAATGAGCAGTTCTTC
TRBV5-1	NA	TRBJ1-4	NA	CASSIKPPNEKLFF	TGCGCCAGCAGCATCAAGCCCCCTAATGAAAAACTGTTTTTT
TRBV30	NA	TRBJ1-1	NA	CAWSDQGTTEAFF	TGTGCCTGGAGCGATCAGGGGACCACTGAAGCTTTCTTT
TRBV6-5	NA	TRBJ2-5	NA	CASSRAEAEETQYF	TGTGCCAGCAGTAGAGCGGAGGCGGAGGAGACCCAGTACTTC
TRBV9	NA	TRBJ1-5	NA	CASSQGQVNQPQHF	TGTGCCAGCAGCCAGGGACAAGTCAATCAGCCCCAGCATTTT
TRBV6-1	NA	TRBJ2-7	NA	CASSEAGGGHEQYF	TGTGCCAGCAGTGAAGCGGGAGGGGGCCACGAGCAGTACTTC
TRBV4-1	TRBD1	TRBJ1-5	NA	CASSQDGGGHQPQHF	TGCGCCAGCAGCCAAGACGGAGGGGGCCATCAGCCCCAGCATTTT
TRBV5-4	TRBD2	TRBJ2-1	NA	CASSLEGLARNEQFF	TGTGCCAGCAGCTTGGAGGGACTAGCGAGAAATGAGCAGTTCTTC
TRBV7-8	TRBD2	TRBJ2-2	NA	CASSYEGQRGTGELFF	TGTGCCAGCAGCTATGAGGGGCAGCGGGGCACCGGGGAGCTGTTTTTT